The T cell receptor (beta chain) under discussion was sequenced for a study of blood T cell repertoires in COVID-19. About the research overall: PBMCs, B-cell-depleted T cells, or T cells provided the cDNA or gDNA that made up the material.

The CDR3 sequence is 15 residues long. V shed 2 bases, J shed 6 bases, and the junction held 6 bases outside the gene matches. The V gene's germline CDR1 is SGHNT and CDR2 YYREEE (reference sequence). TCRdb keeps only in-frame clones here, not all; method: immunoSEQ multiplex PCR. The sample lists 180,000 or so clones, 86% seen once, with under 3.5% in the top ten. This TCR was recovered from a man aged 65 to 85 with acute or convalescent COVID-19. The sequenced sample consisted of peripheral blood. The chain links TRBV5-4 to TRBJ2-3; TRBD2 agrees at 10 bases. CDR3 sequence (DNA): TGTGCCAGCAGCTTAGCGGGGGGGCCTCGGGATACGCAGTATTTT. Amino acids: CASSLAGGPRDTQYF.